The 21 T cell receptor beta chains below all came from one sample that was sequenced in a study of post-analysis software for immune sequencing data. Study observations and caveats: Compared with controls, patients had more of about 5 TRBV segments, including TRBV5-6, TRBV5-1 and TRBV20-1.

Presence of unique molecular identifiers characterized the TCR beta cDNA libraries. TCRdb independently ran MiXCR on the PCR reads; one entry per CDR3 protein. The data contain more than 500,000 distinct CDR3 sequences, around a third of them seen just once; the ten biggest clones take up 4.5% to 7.5%. Their specific antigens are unknown. The source material was blood. The receptors derive from a girl aged 2 to 17 with multiple sclerosis.

The gene calls are TRBV24-1 and TRBJ2-5, with no clear D. The germline V and J ends were trimmed by 0 bases and 3 bases, with 10 bases remaining between them. The germline CDR1 and CDR2 sequences are KGHDR and SFDVKD. CDR3 length: 15 amino acids. CDR3 region: CATSDLQEKEETQYF. Here the CDR3 DNA reads TGTGCCACCAGTGATTTGCAAGAGAAGGAAGAGACCCAGTACTTC.

In its sample, this clonotype was seen a few times. CDR3 nucleotides: TGCAGTGCTAGAGAGGGCGGGGTAGCCAAAAACATTCAGTACTTC. The encoded protein is CSAREGGVAKNIQYF. The chain carries TRBV20-1 and TRBJ2-4, with D tentatively TRBD2 (6 bases). This CDR3 has 15 residues. The germline V and J ends were trimmed by 0 bases and 0 bases, with 9 bases remaining between them. Looked up from germline, CDR1 is DFQATT and CDR2 is SNEGSKA (reference sequence).

This clonotype was counted a few times. V and J are TRBV5-1 and TRBJ2-5; 8 nucleotides match TRBD2. From germline, CDR1 is SGHRS and CDR2 YFSETQ. Unmatched junction bases numbered 3, after V lost 0 bases and J lost 2 bases. The CDR3 extends over 15 amino acids. This chain's CDR3 is CASSLERGPQETQYF. CDR3 bases: TGCGCCAGCAGCTTGGAGCGGGGGCCGCAAGAGACCCAGTACTTC.

The chain joins TRBV20-1 to TRBJ2-5; tentative D call: TRBD1 (5 bases). The CDR3 totals 12 residues. The V gene's germline CDR1 is DFQATT and CDR2 SNEGSKA (reference sequence). The V and J ends lost 4 bases and 5 bases respectively, with 11 bases between them. Here the CDR3 reads CSATEAGETQYF. CDR3 nucleotides: TGCAGTGCTACCGAGGCAGGGGAGACCCAGTACTTC.

The rearrangement links TRBV14 to TRBJ2-3, with D unclear. This CDR3 is 13 amino acids long. The germline V and J ends were trimmed by 5 bases and 2 bases, with 8 bases remaining between them. Germline V gene lookup returns CDR1 SGHDN and CDR2 FVKESK. The CDR3 reads CASSDSNTDTQYF. CDR3 DNA: TGTGCCAGCAGCGACTCCAACACAGATACGCAGTATTTT.

The sample holds a few counts of this clonotype. V is TRBV2 and J is TRBJ2-7; maybe TRBD1 (6 bases). This CDR3 is 13 amino acids long. CDR1 is SNHLY and CDR2 is FYNNEI in the germline V gene. The V end was cut by 10 bases, the J end by 3 bases, with 16 bases between. CDR3 protein: CATVRDTFYEQYF. The CDR3 region has the DNA TGTGCCACCGTCCGGGACACCTTCTACGAGCAGTACTTC.

This clonotype occurred a few times. This chain connects TRBV10-1 to TRBJ2-1, with D possibly called TRBD1 or TRBD2 (5 bases each). The germline V and J ends were trimmed by 5 bases and 3 bases, with 11 bases remaining between them. Germline CDR1 is WNHNN and CDR2 is SYGVQD (reference sequence). The CDR3 has 14 amino acids. The CDR3 here is CASSSGTFYNEQFF. The CDR3 DNA reads as TGCGCCAGCAGTAGTGGGACGTTCTACAATGAGCAGTTCTTC.

This clonotype was counted a few times. V gene TRBV7-2 combines with J gene TRBJ2-1; the D is unclear. Trimming stripped 5 bases from V and 2 bases from J, with 13 bases between. The CDR3 contains 15 residues. The germline gives CDR1 SGHTA, CDR2 FQGNSA. CDR3 sequence reads: CASSANELPYNEQFF. Written as DNA, the CDR3 is TGTGCCAGCAGCGCTAATGAGTTACCCTACAATGAGCAGTTCTTC.

The CDR3 DNA reads TGTGCCAGCAGCTGGGCCGACAGGGGGCCCTTGGGCTACACCTTC. This gives the protein CASSWADRGPLGYTF. The chain combines TRBV7-9 with TRBJ1-2; 10 bases match TRBD1. The germline V gene has CDR1 SEHNR and CDR2 FQNEAQ (reference sequence). V was pared by 4 bases and J by 8 bases, with 10 bases of the junction left unmatched. The CDR3 has 15 amino acids. Together with reference TRBV7-9 and TRBJ1-2, the CDR3 gives the full variable domain: DTGVSQNPRHKITKRGQNVTFRCDPISEHNRLYWYRQTLGQGPEFLTYFQNEAQLEKSRLLSDRFSAERPKGSFSTLEIQRTEQGDSAMYLCASSWADRGPLGYTFGSGTRLTVV.

This clonotype was seen only a few times. This rearrangement joins TRBV15 to TRBJ1-6; D unclear. V lost 1 base to trimming and J lost 7 bases, with 11 bases between them. The CDR3 totals 15 residues. In germline, CDR1 is LNHNV, CDR2 YYDKDF (reference sequence). The CDR3 reads CATSRARNRNSPLHF. Written as DNA, the CDR3 is TGTGCCACCAGCAGAGCGAGGAACAGAAATTCACCCCTCCACTTT.

The chain combines TRBV6-1 with TRBJ2-1; the match to TRBD1 covers 10 bases. This CDR3 has 17 amino acids. CDR1 is MNHNS, CDR2 SASEGT, per germline. The V segment lost 6 bases and the J segment 3 bases; nucleotides outside the gene matches: 11. CDR3 protein: CASSLTGTGALYNEQFF. The DNA of the CDR3 is TGTGCCAGCAGCCTAACCGGGACAGGGGCCCTCTACAATGAGCAGTTCTTC.

In this sample, this clonotype turned up a few times. The gene calls are TRBV6-2 or TRBV6-3 and TRBJ2-2, with D possibly TRBD2 on 7 matching bases. This CDR3 comprises 20 residues. Per germline, CDR1 MNHEY and CDR2 SVGEGT. Trimming took off 0 bases at V and 4 bases at J, with 24 bases between the two ends. The DNA of the CDR3 is TGTGCCAGCAGTTACTCCGAGAGTAGAGGGGGGGCCGAGATCACCGGGGAGCTGTTTTTT. It encodes CASSYSESRGGAEITGELFF.

This clonotype was seen only a few times. The J gene is TRBJ1-2, the V gene TRBV12-3 or TRBV12-4; D possibly corresponds to TRBD1 (5 bases). Trimming took off 6 bases at V and 3 bases at J, with 20 bases between the two ends. The CDR3 has 16 amino acids. CDR3 sequence reads: CASSRLGGVLDYGYTF. In DNA, the CDR3 is TGTGCCAGCAGCCGACTGGGGGGGGTTTTAGACTATGGCTACACCTTC.

V is TRBV5-1 and J is TRBJ2-7; perhaps TRBD2 as D (6 bases). Trimming stripped 0 bases from V and 6 bases from J, with 13 bases between. The CDR3 spans 14 residues. From germline, CDR1 is SGHRS and CDR2 YFSETQ. The CDR3 sequence: CASSLAGGPGEQYF. The CDR3 nucleotides read TGCGCCAGCAGCTTGGCCGGGGGTCCGGGCGAGCAGTACTTC.

V usage is TRBV11-1 and J usage is TRBJ1-5; 8 bases line up with TRBD1. J lost 7 bases, V lost 5 bases, and 4 bases had no gene match. Germline V gene data show CDR1 as SGHAT and CDR2 as FQDESV (reference sequence). The CDR3 is 13 residues long. Here the CDR3 reads CASSQGQGQPQHF. The CDR3 bases are TGTGCCAGCAGCCAAGGACAGGGCCAGCCCCAGCATTTT. Variable domain in full (rest from reference TRBV11-1 and TRBJ1-5): EAEVAQSPRYKITEKSQAVAFWCDPISGHATLYWYRQILGQGPELLVQFQDESVVDDSQLPKDRFSAERLKGVDSTLKIQPAELGDSAMYLCASSQGQGQPQHFGDGTRLSIL.

This clonotype was detected many times. The rearrangement uses TRBV6-6 and TRBJ2-7; D unresolved. Germline values: CDR1 MNHNY, CDR2 SVGAGI (reference sequence). This CDR3 region has 11 residues. The V and J ends lost 1 base and 4 bases respectively, with 2 bases between them. The CDR3 DNA reads as TGTGCCAGCAGTTACTGGTACGAGCAGTACTTC. Translating it yields CASSYWYEQYF.

J is TRBJ2-3 and V is TRBV4-1; 10 bases fit TRBD1. This CDR3 spans 16 amino acids. The V gene end was trimmed by 2 bases and the J gene end by 4 bases; junction bases not matched to a gene: 6. Germline CDR1 and CDR2: MGHRA and YSYEKL. CDR3 nucleotides: TGCGCCAGCAGCCAACTACCGGACAGGGGGTCAGATACGCAGTATTTT. Amino acids: CASSQLPDRGSDTQYF.

CDR3 in DNA: TGCGCCAGCAGCCCGAGGGTCCAGCGGGGCAATGAGCAGTTCTTC. Translating it yields CASSPRVQRGNEQFF. The chain is built from TRBV5-1 and TRBJ2-1; 7 bases match TRBD2. This CDR3 has 15 residues. V gave up 4 bases and J gave up 6 bases; unmatched junction bases: 10. Germline V gene data show CDR1 as SGHRS and CDR2 as YFSETQ. Drawing the rest from reference TRBV5-1 and TRBJ2-1, the complete variable domain is KAGVTQTPRYLIKTRGQQVTLSCSPISGHRSVSWYQQTPGQGLQFLFEYFSETQRNKGNFPGRFSGRQFSNSRSEMNVSTLELGDSALYLCASSPRVQRGNEQFFGPGTRLTVL.

The table lists this clonotype with a count of one. The chain links TRBV12-3 or TRBV12-4 to TRBJ1-2; D gene unclear. The V and J ends lost 5 bases and 1 base respectively, with 17 bases between them. The CDR3 is 16 residues long. The CDR3 DNA reads TGTGCCAGCAGTACACGGACGGTAGATGTTAACTATGGCTACACCTTC. Translation: CASSTRTVDVNYGYTF.

The chain carries TRBV2 and TRBJ2-5, with D perhaps matching TRBD1 (6 bases). The germline V and J ends were trimmed by 1 base and 5 bases, with 14 bases remaining between them. CDR3 length: 15 residues. CDR1 and CDR2 from the germline V gene are SNHLY and FYNNEI. Written as DNA, the CDR3 is TGTGCCAGCAGTGAAGGGCCAGGGGCCCGGGAGACCCAGTACTTC. It codes for CASSEGPGARETQYF.

The chain joins TRBV6-1 to TRBJ2-7, with 9 bases matching TRBD2. Trimming cost V 4 bases and J 1 base; bases outside gene matches: 5. The CDR3 has 15 residues. Germline CDR1 and CDR2: MNHNS and SASEGT. The CDR3 here is CASSGLAGRSYEQYF. CDR3 coding DNA: TGTGCCAGCAGTGGGCTAGCGGGGCGTTCCTACGAGCAGTACTTC.